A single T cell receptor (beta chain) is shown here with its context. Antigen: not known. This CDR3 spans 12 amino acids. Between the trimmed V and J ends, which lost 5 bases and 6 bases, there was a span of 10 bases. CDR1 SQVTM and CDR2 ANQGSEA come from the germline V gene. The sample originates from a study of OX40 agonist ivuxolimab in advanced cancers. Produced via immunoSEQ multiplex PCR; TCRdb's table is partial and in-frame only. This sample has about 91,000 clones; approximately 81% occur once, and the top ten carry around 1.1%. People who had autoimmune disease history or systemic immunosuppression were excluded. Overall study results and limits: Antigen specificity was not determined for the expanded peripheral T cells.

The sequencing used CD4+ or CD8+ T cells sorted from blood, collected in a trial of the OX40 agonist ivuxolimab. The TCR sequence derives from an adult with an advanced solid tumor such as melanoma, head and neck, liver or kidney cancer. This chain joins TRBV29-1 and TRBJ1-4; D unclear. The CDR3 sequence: CSVIGRDEKLFF. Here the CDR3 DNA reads TGCAGCGTTATAGGGAGGGATGAAAAACTGTTTTTT.